Listed below are T cell receptor beta chains from one sample, sequenced in a study of blood T cell repertoires in COVID-19. Only in-frame clones appear in the TCRdb table, and some are missing; sequencing was by immunoSEQ multiplex PCR. The table shows 210,000 or so clones, with roughly 80% occurring only once. Sequencing used peripheral blood. The origin of the receptors is a woman aged 80 or over with acute or convalescent COVID-19. Each CDR3 is given with its conserved first and last residue. D genes are given only for firm matches. Size is stated for part of the rows, as once, few or many counts, or as a class when the clone is expanded.

15 | TRBJ2-7 | TRBV18 | . | . | TGTGCCAGCTCACCACCGCCAGGCGATCATTACGAGCAGTACTTC | CASSPPPGDHYEQYF
14 | TRBJ1-1 | TRBV28 | TRBD1 | . | TGTGCCAGCAGCCGACGACAGGGTTACACTGAAGCTTTCTTT | CASSRRQGYTEAFF
17 | TRBJ2-1 | TRBV27 | TRBD2 | . | TGTGCCAGCAGTCCGCTAGGTAGCGGGAGGATGAACAATGAGCAGTTCTTC | CASSPLGSGRMNNEQFF
13 | TRBJ1-2 | TRBV12-3/TRBV12-4 | TRBD1 | few | TGTGCCAGCAGCGCCGGGACAGGGGTCGGCTACACCTTC | CASSAGTGVGYTF
11 | TRBJ2-7 | TRBV12-3/TRBV12-4 | TRBD1 | . | TGTGCCAGCAGTACAGGGGTCGAGCAGTACTTC | CASSTGVEQYF
17 | TRBJ1-1 | TRBV21-1 | . | once | TGTGCCAGCAGCAAGCTAGCTCCAGGGGGCGCGAACACTGAAGCTTTCTTT | CASSKLAPGGANTEAFF
14 | TRBJ1-1 | TRBV11-3 | . | . | TGTGCCAGCAGCTTAGATAGCAGTTTCGCTGAAGCTTTCTTT | CASSLDSSFAEAFF
15 | TRBJ2-2 | TRBV11-2 | . | once | TGTGCCAGCAGCTTGGGCCGACATGACACCGGGGAGCTGTTTTTT | CASSLGRHDTGELFF
15 | TRBJ1-3 | TRBV3-1/TRBV3-2 | . | . | TGTGCCAGCAGCCCCGGGAGACACTCTGGAAACACCATATATTTT | CASSPGRHSGNTIYF
14 | TRBJ2-3 | TRBV7-3 | . | once | TGTGCCAGCAGCTTGGGGGCCCAGACAGATACGCAGTATTTT | CASSLGAQTDTQYF
15 | TRBJ1-2 | TRBV3-1/TRBV3-2 | . | . | TGTGCCAGCAGCCAAGTTTATCAGGGTAACGTTGGCTACACCTTC | CASSQVYQGNVGYTF
14 | TRBJ2-7 | TRBV7-3 | TRBD2 | . | TGTGCCAGCAGCTTAGACGGGGGGGCCTACGAGCAGTACTTC | CASSLDGGAYEQYF
13 | TRBJ2-3 | TRBV6-6 | . | . | TGTGCCAGCAGTCTGACTGGCACAGATACGCAGTATTTT | CASSLTGTDTQYF
16 | TRBJ1-2 | TRBV6-5 | TRBD1 | . | TGTGCCAGCAGTTACTCGGGATCCGGGACAGGCGTGCGCTACACCTTC | CASSYSGSGTGVRYTF
15 | TRBJ2-1 | TRBV7-9 | TRBD1 | . | TGTGCCAGCAGCCGACAGGGGGCAAATGTGGATGAGCAGTTCTTC | CASSRQGANVDEQFF
14 | TRBJ2-7 | TRBV18 | TRBD2 | . | TGTGCCAGCTCACCTAGCGGGGGGCCTTACGAGCAGTACTTC | CASSPSGGPYEQYF
13 | TRBJ2-1 | TRBV3-1/TRBV3-2 | TRBD1 | many | TGTGCCAGTGGGGCAGGGGGCTACTATGAGCAGTTCTTC | CASGAGGYYEQFF
15 | TRBJ2-5 | TRBV7-8 | TRBD2 | . | TGTGCCAGCAGCTTACTAGCGGGAGATGGGGAGACCCAGTACTTC | CASSLLAGDGETQYF
13 | TRBJ2-1 | TRBV3-1/TRBV3-2 | . | few | TGTGCCAGCAGCCTAGGGGGGGCGAATGAGCAGTTCTTC | CASSLGGANEQFF
14 | TRBJ1-1 | TRBV6-1 | . | . | TGTGCCAGCAGTGACGACCAGGGACTCACTGAAGCTTTCTTT | CASSDDQGLTEAFF
15 | TRBJ2-7 | TRBV11-2 | . | . | TGTGCCAGCAGCTTAGGCTGGGGCAGTACCTACGAGCAGTACTTC | CASSLGWGSTYEQYF
14 | TRBJ2-3 | TRBV11-3 | . | few | TGTGCCAGCAGCTTTCTAGCGAGCACAGATACGCAGTATTTT | CASSFLASTDTQYF
17 | TRBJ2-1 | TRBV9 | TRBD2 | . | TGTGCCAGCAGCCCCTTACCGACTAGCGGGAGTTCCGACGAGCAGTTCTTC | CASSPLPTSGSSDEQFF
14 | TRBJ2-7 | TRBV27 | TRBD1 | once | TGTGCCAGCAGTTTTGGACAGGGGGTCTACGAGCAGTACTTC | CASSFGQGVYEQYF
17 | TRBJ2-1 | TRBV6-1 | TRBD2 | once | TGTGCCAGCAGTGCCCGGACTAGTCTTTTCTCCTACAATGAGCAGTTCTTC | CASSARTSLFSYNEQFF
16 | TRBJ1-1 | TRBV13 | TRBD1 | few | TGTGCCAGCAGCCCAGCTCTTTGGACAGGGGGGACTGAAGCTTTCTTT | CASSPALWTGGTEAFF
19 | TRBJ2-1 | TRBV7-3 | TRBD2 | . | TGTGCCAGCAGCCAACTAGGACTAGCGGGAGGATCGTCCTACAATGAGCAGTTCTTC | CASSQLGLAGGSSYNEQFF
16 | TRBJ2-1 | TRBV5-1 | TRBD2 | few | TGCGCCAGCAGCATAAGCGGGAGCAGCTCCTACAATGAGCAGTTCTTC | CASSISGSSSYNEQFF
15 | TRBJ2-7 | TRBV11-2 | . | . | TGTGCCAGCAGCCTAGATACAGGGAATCACTACGAGCAGTACTTC | CASSLDTGNHYEQYF
12 | TRBJ2-7 | TRBV18 | . | . | TGTGCCAGCTCACTCGGGAAGTACGAGCAGTACTTC | CASSLGKYEQYF
13 | TRBJ1-6 | TRBV2 | . | once | TGTGCCGGATCCCGGGACAATACTTCACCCCTCCACTTT | CAGSRDNTSPLHF
14 | TRBJ1-2 | TRBV24-1 | TRBD1 | once | TGTGCCACCAGCGATGCCGGGACAGCTTATGGCTACACCTTC | CATSDAGTAYGYTF
15 | TRBJ1-6 | TRBV30 | TRBD1 | . | TGTGCCTGGAGTCAGGGGGCCGCCTATAATTCACCCCTCCACTTT | CAWSQGAAYNSPLHF
15 | TRBJ2-2 | TRBV12-5 | TRBD1 | few | TGTGCTAGTGGTCCGGGACAGCCGAACACCGGTGAGCTGTTTTTT | CASGPGQPNTGELFF
16 | TRBJ2-2 | TRBV7-2 | . | . | TGTGCCAGCAGCCCCCGTGGAGGGGGGGACACCGGGGAGCTGTTTTTT | CASSPRGGGDTGELFF
14 | TRBJ1-1 | TRBV30 | . | . | TGTGCCTCCGTTGACAGGAACATGAACACTGAAGCTTTCTTT | CASVDRNMNTEAFF
15 | TRBJ1-1 | TRBV9 | TRBD1 | . | TGTGCCAGCAGCGTTACAGGGGATTTGAACACTGAAGCTTTCTTT | CASSVTGDLNTEAFF
11 | TRBJ1-1 | TRBV19 | . | . | TGTGCCAGTACCGGGAACACTGAAGCTTTCTTT | CASTGNTEAFF
16 | TRBJ2-7 | TRBV19 | TRBD1 | . | TGTGCCAGTAGTGCCACAGGGGTTCAGGGGTCCGACGAGCAGTACTTC | CASSATGVQGSDEQYF
15 | TRBJ2-3 | TRBV2 | TRBD1 | few | TGTGCCAGCAGGAAGTCGACAGGGCACACAGATACGCAGTATTTT | CASRKSTGHTDTQYF
15 | TRBJ2-3 | TRBV30 | TRBD2 | . | TGTGCCTGGAGTGTAGGGACTAGCGGCACAGATACGCAGTATTTT | CAWSVGTSGTDTQYF
15 | TRBJ1-4 | TRBV3-1/TRBV3-2 | . | . | TGTGCCAGCAGCCAAGAACACAGGGTTTTTGACGAACTGTTTTTT | CASSQEHRVFDELFF
15 | TRBJ1-5 | TRBV5-1 | TRBD1 | . | TGCGCCAGCAGCTTGGGGCCGGGACAGGGCACGCCCCAGCATTTT | CASSLGPGQGTPQHF
14 | TRBJ2-7 | TRBV2 | TRBD2 | few | TGTGCCAGCAGGGGACTAGCGGAGGGCTACGAGCAGTACTTC | CASRGLAEGYEQYF
14 | TRBJ1-1 | TRBV5-1 | TRBD1 | few | TGCGCCAGCAGCTCGGGGACAGGGGGCACTGAAGCTTTCTTT | CASSSGTGGTEAFF
14 | TRBJ1-4 | TRBV2 | . | . | TGTGCCAGCAGTTGGGGGACAAGTAATGAAAAACTGTTTTTT | CASSWGTSNEKLFF
15 | TRBJ1-2 | TRBV25-1 | . | . | TGTGCCAGCAGTGAATCCCCGGGTCGGCGCGGTGGCTACACCTTC | CASSESPGRRGGYTF
16 | TRBJ1-6 | TRBV30 | TRBD1 | . | TGTGCCTGGATTGACAGGGGAAGACCCTATAATTCACCCCTCCACTTT | CAWIDRGRPYNSPLHF
15 | TRBJ1-4 | TRBV4-3 | TRBD1 | . | TGCGCCAGCAGCTGGACGGGACAGGGAGGTGAAAAACTGTTTTTT | CASSWTGQGGEKLFF
17 | TRBJ2-3 | TRBV5-4 | TRBD2 | . | TGTGCCAGCAGCTTGACCTCGGGACTAGCGGGAACAGATACGCAGTATTTT | CASSLTSGLAGTDTQYF
21 | TRBJ1-6 | TRBV4-1 | TRBD1 | . | TGCGCCAGCAGCCAGAGGCTGTCCGGGACAGGGGGCGTCGGGTATAATTCACCCCTCCACTTT | CASSQRLSGTGGVGYNSPLHF
14 | TRBJ2-3 | TRBV10-3 | TRBD1 | . | TGTGCCATCAGGAGGACAGGGGGCCAAGATACGCAGTATTTT | CAIRRTGGQDTQYF
12 | TRBJ1-3 | TRBV28 | . | . | TGTGCCAGCAGCACCTATGGAAACACCATATATTTT | CASSTYGNTIYF